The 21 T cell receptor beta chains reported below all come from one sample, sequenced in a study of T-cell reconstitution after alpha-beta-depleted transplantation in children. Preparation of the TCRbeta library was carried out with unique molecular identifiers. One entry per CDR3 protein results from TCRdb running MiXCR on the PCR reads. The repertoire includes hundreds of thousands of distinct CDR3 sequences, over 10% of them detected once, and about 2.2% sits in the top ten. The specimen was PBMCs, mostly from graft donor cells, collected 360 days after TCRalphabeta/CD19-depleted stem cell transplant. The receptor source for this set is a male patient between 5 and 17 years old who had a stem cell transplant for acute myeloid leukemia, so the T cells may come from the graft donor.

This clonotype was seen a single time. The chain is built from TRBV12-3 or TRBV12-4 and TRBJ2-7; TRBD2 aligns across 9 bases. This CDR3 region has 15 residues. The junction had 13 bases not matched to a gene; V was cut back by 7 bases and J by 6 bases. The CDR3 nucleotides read TGTGCCAGCACCCCTAAGGGGCGGGAGGGTCTCGAGCAGTACTTC. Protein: CASTPKGREGLEQYF.

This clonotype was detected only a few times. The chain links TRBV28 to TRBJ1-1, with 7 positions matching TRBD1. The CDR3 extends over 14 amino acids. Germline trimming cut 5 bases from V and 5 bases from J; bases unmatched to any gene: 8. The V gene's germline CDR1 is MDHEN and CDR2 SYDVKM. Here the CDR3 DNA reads TGTGCCAGCAGTCTTGACAGGGTAAGGACTGAAGCTTTCTTT. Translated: CASSLDRVRTEAFF. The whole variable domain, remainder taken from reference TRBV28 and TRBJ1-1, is DVKVTQSSRYLVKRTGEKVFLECVQDMDHENMFWYRQDPGLGLRLIYFSYDVKMKEKGDIPEGYSVSREKKERFSLILESASTNQTSMYLCASSLDRVRTEAFFGQGTRLTVV.

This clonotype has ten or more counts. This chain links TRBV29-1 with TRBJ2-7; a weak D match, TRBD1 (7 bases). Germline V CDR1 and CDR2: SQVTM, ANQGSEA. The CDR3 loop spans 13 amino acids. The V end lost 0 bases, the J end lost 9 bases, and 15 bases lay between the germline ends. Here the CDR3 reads CSVEEGTAGGQYF. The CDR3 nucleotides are TGCAGCGTTGAAGAGGGGACAGCCGGGGGGCAGTACTTC.

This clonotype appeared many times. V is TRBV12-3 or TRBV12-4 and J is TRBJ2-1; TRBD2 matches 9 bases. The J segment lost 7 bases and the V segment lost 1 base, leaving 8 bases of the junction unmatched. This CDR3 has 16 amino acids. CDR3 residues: CASSLVRLAGTNEQFF. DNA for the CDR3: TGTGCCAGCAGTTTAGTTCGGCTAGCGGGAACTAATGAGCAGTTCTTC.

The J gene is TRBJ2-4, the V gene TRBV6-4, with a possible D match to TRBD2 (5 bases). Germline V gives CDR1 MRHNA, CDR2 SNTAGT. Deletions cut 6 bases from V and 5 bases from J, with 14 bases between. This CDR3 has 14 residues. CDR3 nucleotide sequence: TGTGCCAGCAGATCGGGGAAGAGGGAAAACATTCAGTACTTC. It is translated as CASRSGKRENIQYF.

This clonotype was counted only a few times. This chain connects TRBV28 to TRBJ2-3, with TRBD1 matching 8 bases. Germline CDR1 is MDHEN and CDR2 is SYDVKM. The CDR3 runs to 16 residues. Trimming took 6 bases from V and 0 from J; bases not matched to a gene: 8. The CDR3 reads CASRTGESGSTDTQYF. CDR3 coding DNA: TGTGCCAGCAGGACAGGGGAGTCTGGCAGCACAGATACGCAGTATTTT. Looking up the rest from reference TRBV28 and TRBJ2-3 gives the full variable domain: DVKVTQSSRYLVKRTGEKVFLECVQDMDHENMFWYRQDPGLGLRLIYFSYDVKMKEKGDIPEGYSVSREKKERFSLILESASTNQTSMYLCASRTGESGSTDTQYFGPGTRLTVL.

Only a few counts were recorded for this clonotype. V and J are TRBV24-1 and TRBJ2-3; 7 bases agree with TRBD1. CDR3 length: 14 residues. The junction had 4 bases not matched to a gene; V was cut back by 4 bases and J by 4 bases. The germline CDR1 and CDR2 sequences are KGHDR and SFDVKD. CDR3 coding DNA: TGTGCCACCAGTGACCGGACAGGCGCAGATACGCAGTATTTT. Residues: CATSDRTGADTQYF.

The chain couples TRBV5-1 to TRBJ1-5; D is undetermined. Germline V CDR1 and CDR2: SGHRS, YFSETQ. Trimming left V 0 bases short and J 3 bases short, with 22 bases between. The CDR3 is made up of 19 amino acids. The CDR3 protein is CASSLDMGLPGYLNQPQHF. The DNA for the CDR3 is TGCGCCAGCAGCTTGGATATGGGGTTACCAGGATACCTCAATCAGCCCCAGCATTTT.

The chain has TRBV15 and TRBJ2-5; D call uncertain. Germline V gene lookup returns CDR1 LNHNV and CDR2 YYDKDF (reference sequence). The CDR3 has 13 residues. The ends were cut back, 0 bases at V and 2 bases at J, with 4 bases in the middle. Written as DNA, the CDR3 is TGTGCCACCAGCAGAGAGGTGCAAGAGACCCAGTACTTC. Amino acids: CATSREVQETQYF.

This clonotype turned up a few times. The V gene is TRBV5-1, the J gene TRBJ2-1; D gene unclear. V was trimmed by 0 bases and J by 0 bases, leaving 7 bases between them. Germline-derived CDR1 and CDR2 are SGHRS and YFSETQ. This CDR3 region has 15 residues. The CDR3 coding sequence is TGCGCCAGCAGCTTGGACCGGGCCTCCTACAATGAGCAGTTCTTC. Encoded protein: CASSLDRASYNEQFF.

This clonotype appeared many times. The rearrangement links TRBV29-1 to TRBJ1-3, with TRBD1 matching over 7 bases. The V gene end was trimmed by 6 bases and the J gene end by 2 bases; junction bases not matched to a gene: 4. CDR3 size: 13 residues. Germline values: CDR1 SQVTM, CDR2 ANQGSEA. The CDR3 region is CSVGDSAGNTIYF. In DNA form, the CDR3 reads TGCAGCGTAGGGGACAGCGCTGGAAACACCATATATTTT.

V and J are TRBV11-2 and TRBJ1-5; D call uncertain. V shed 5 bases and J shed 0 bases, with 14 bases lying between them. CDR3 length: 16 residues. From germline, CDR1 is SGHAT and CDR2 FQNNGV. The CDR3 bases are TGTGCCAGCAGCCCATTAGTGGGTTTTAGCAATCAGCCCCAGCATTTT. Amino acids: CASSPLVGFSNQPQHF.

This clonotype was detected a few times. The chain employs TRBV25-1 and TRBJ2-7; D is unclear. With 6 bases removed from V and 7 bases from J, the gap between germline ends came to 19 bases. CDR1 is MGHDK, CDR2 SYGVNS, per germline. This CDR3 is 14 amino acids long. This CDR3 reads CASRSGFSPAEQYF. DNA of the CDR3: TGTGCCAGCAGATCAGGTTTTAGCCCGGCGGAGCAGTACTTC.

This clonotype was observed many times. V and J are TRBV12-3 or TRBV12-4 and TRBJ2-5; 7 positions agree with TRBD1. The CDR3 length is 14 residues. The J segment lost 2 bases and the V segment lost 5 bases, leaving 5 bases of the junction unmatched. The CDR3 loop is CASSPDRVQETQYF. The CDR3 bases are TGTGCCAGCAGTCCCGACAGGGTTCAAGAGACCCAGTACTTC.

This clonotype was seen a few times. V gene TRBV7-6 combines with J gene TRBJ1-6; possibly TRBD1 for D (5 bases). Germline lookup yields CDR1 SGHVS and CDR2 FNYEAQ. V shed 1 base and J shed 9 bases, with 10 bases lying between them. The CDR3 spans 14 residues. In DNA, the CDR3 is TGTGCCAGCAGCTTAGAGGGGCACGGTTCACCCCTCCACTTT. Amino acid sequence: CASSLEGHGSPLHF.

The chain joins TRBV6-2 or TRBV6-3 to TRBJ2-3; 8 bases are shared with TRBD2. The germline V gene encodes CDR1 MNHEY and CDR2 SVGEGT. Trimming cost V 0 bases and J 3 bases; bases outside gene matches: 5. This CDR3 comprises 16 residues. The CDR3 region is CASSYSPAGATDTQYF. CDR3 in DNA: TGTGCCAGCAGTTACTCCCCAGCGGGAGCAACAGATACGCAGTATTTT.

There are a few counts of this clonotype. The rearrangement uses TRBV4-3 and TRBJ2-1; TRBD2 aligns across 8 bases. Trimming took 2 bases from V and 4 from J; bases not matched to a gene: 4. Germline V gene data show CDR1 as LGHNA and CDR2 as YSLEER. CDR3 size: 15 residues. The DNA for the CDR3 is TGCGCCAGCAGCCAATTGACTAGCGCGTACAATGAGCAGTTCTTC. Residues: CASSQLTSAYNEQFF.

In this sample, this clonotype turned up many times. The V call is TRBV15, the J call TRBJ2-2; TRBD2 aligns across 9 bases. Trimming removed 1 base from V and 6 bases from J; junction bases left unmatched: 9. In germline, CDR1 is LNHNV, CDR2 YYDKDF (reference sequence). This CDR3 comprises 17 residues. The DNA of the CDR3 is TGTGCCACCAGCAGAGTGTCTTTAGCGGGAGTCCCCGGGGAGCTGTTTTTT. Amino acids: CATSRVSLAGVPGELFF.

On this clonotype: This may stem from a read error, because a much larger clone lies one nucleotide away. The CDR3 DNA reads as TGTGCCAGCAGGGAGACCTACGAGCAGTACTTC. This sequence encodes CASRETYEQYF. The rearrangement links TRBV7-2 to TRBJ2-7; no clear D. Looked up from germline, CDR1 is SGHTA and CDR2 is FQGNSA. The CDR3 has 11 residues. Trimming removed 6 bases from V and 2 bases from J, with 5 bases in between.

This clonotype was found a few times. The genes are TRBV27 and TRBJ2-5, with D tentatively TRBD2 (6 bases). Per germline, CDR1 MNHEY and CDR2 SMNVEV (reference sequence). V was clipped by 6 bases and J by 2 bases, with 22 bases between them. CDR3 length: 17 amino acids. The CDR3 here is CASRASLGTPTQETQYF. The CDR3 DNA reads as TGTGCCAGCAGAGCTTCGTTGGGGACTCCTACGCAAGAGACCCAGTACTTC.

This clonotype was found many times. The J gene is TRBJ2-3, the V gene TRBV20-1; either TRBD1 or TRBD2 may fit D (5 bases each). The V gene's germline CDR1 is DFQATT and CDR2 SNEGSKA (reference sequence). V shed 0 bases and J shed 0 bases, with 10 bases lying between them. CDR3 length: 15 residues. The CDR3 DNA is TGCAGTGCTAGAGATTCGGGGCGGAGCACAGATACGCAGTATTTT. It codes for CSARDSGRSTDTQYF.